A selection of T cell receptor beta chains follows, all from one sample in a study of technical replicates of blood from several donors. Assay: immunoSEQ multiplex PCR; the TCRdb copy retains only in-frame clones and omits some. The sample consists of fewer than 90,000 clones, around 93% of them appearing once. The source material was T cells isolated from PBMCs. The receptors derive from a human donor in good health. CDR3s include the opening cysteine and the closing phenylalanine or tryptophan. D genes are given only for firm matches. The size field is filled for only some rows; it gives once, few, many or a size class.

cdr3_aa: CASSVQRELHTGELFF
cdr3_nt: TGCGCCAGCAGTGTACAGCGGGAGCTGCACACCGGGGAGCTGTTTTTT
cdr3_length: 16
j_call: TRBJ2-2
v_call: TRBV10-1
clone_size: -
d_call: TRBD2

cdr3_aa: CATSILSGAADTQYF
cdr3_nt: TGTGCCACCAGCATACTTAGCGGGGCAGCAGATACGCAGTATTTT
cdr3_length: 15
j_call: TRBJ2-3
v_call: TRBV15
clone_size: -
d_call: TRBD2

cdr3_aa: CAWSVGQRDTEAFF
cdr3_nt: TGTGCCTGGAGTGTGGGGCAAAGGGACACTGAAGCTTTCTTT
cdr3_length: 14
j_call: TRBJ1-1
v_call: TRBV30
clone_size: few
d_call: -

cdr3_aa: CASSLSLAGPTYEQYF
cdr3_nt: TGTGCCAGCAGCTTATCACTAGCGGGGCCTACCTACGAGCAGTACTTC
cdr3_length: 16
j_call: TRBJ2-7
v_call: TRBV7-2
clone_size: -
d_call: TRBD2

cdr3_aa: CASSLGPGMNTEAFF
cdr3_nt: TGTGCCAGCAGCTTAGGTCCGGGAATGAACACTGAAGCTTTCTTT
cdr3_length: 15
j_call: TRBJ1-1
v_call: TRBV11-2
clone_size: -
d_call: -

cdr3_aa: CAINSGRADSDYEQYF
cdr3_nt: TGTGCCATCAATAGCGGGAGGGCCGATAGTGACTACGAGCAGTACTTC
cdr3_length: 16
j_call: TRBJ2-7
v_call: TRBV10-3
clone_size: once
d_call: TRBD2

cdr3_aa: CSVHPQGYGYTF
cdr3_nt: TGCAGCGTTCATCCCCAGGGGTATGGCTACACCTTC
cdr3_length: 12
j_call: TRBJ1-2
v_call: TRBV29-1
clone_size: -
d_call: -

cdr3_aa: CASSPTQTQETQYF
cdr3_nt: TGTGCCAGCAGCCCAACACAAACCCAAGAGACCCAGTACTTC
cdr3_length: 14
j_call: TRBJ2-5
v_call: TRBV14
clone_size: -
d_call: -

cdr3_aa: CAISESRERRNTEAFF
cdr3_nt: TGTGCCATCAGTGAGTCCCGGGAGCGGCGGAACACTGAAGCTTTCTTT
cdr3_length: 16
j_call: TRBJ1-1
v_call: TRBV10-3
clone_size: -
d_call: -

cdr3_aa: CASSGTRSGETQYF
cdr3_nt: TGTGCCAGCAGCGGGACTAGATCGGGGGAGACCCAGTACTTC
cdr3_length: 14
j_call: TRBJ2-5
v_call: TRBV2
clone_size: -
d_call: TRBD2

cdr3_aa: CASSSGTVNEQYF
cdr3_nt: TGTGCCAGCAGTTCCGGGACAGTTAACGAGCAGTACTTC
cdr3_length: 13
j_call: TRBJ2-7
v_call: TRBV7-9
clone_size: -
d_call: TRBD1

cdr3_aa: CASSPTQRGQIYGYTF
cdr3_nt: TGTGCCAGTAGTCCTACCCAAAGAGGACAAATCTATGGCTACACCTTC
cdr3_length: 16
j_call: TRBJ1-2
v_call: TRBV19
clone_size: -
d_call: -

cdr3_aa: CASSLLGGVNEQFF
cdr3_nt: TGTGCCAGCAGCTTATTGGGGGGAGTCAATGAGCAGTTCTTC
cdr3_length: 14
j_call: TRBJ2-1
v_call: TRBV7-2
clone_size: -
d_call: -

cdr3_aa: CASSSDRTGIYEQYF
cdr3_nt: TGTGCCAGCAGTTCCGACCGGACGGGAATCTACGAGCAGTACTTC
cdr3_length: 15
j_call: TRBJ2-7
v_call: TRBV27
clone_size: -
d_call: -

cdr3_aa: CASSGQASGNTIYF
cdr3_nt: TGCGCCAGCAGTGGACAGGCCTCTGGAAACACCATATATTTT
cdr3_length: 14
j_call: TRBJ1-3
v_call: TRBV10-1
clone_size: -
d_call: -

cdr3_aa: CASSLQGNGNQPQHF
cdr3_nt: TGTGCCAGTAGTTTACAGGGAAACGGCAATCAGCCCCAGCATTTT
cdr3_length: 15
j_call: TRBJ1-5
v_call: TRBV19
clone_size: -
d_call: -

cdr3_aa: CASITGWPSYEQYF
cdr3_nt: TGTGCCAGCATTACAGGGTGGCCATCCTACGAGCAGTACTTC
cdr3_length: 14
j_call: TRBJ2-7
v_call: TRBV28
clone_size: -
d_call: -

cdr3_aa: CASSALRSFGNQPQHF
cdr3_nt: TGTGCCAGCAGTGCACTCCGGTCATTTGGCAATCAGCCCCAGCATTTT
cdr3_length: 16
j_call: TRBJ1-5
v_call: TRBV6-6
clone_size: -
d_call: -

cdr3_aa: CASSDRDRGPGNEQFF
cdr3_nt: TGTGCCAGCAGCGACCGGGACAGGGGACCAGGTAATGAGCAGTTCTTC
cdr3_length: 16
j_call: TRBJ2-1
v_call: TRBV11-3
clone_size: -
d_call: TRBD1

cdr3_aa: CASSEFEGAAFF
cdr3_nt: TGTGCCAGCAGTGAGTTTGAGGGAGCAGCTTTCTTT
cdr3_length: 12
j_call: TRBJ1-1
v_call: TRBV25-1
clone_size: -
d_call: -

cdr3_aa: CASSTLGGLRYTF
cdr3_nt: TGTGCCAGTAGTACATTGGGGGGGCTGCGCTACACCTTC
cdr3_length: 13
j_call: TRBJ1-2
v_call: TRBV19
clone_size: -
d_call: -

cdr3_aa: CASSSPGTYYNEQFF
cdr3_nt: TGTGCCAGCAGCTCCCCCGGGACTTACTACAATGAGCAGTTCTTC
cdr3_length: 15
j_call: TRBJ2-1
v_call: TRBV5-4
clone_size: -
d_call: -

cdr3_aa: CASSIGQGNTIYF
cdr3_nt: TGTGCCAGTAGTATAGGACAGGGAAACACCATATATTTT
cdr3_length: 13
j_call: TRBJ1-3
v_call: TRBV19
clone_size: -
d_call: -

cdr3_aa: CASSLRGLYRYEQYF
cdr3_nt: TGTGCCAGCAGCTTGAGGGGGCTATATCGTTACGAGCAGTACTTC
cdr3_length: 15
j_call: TRBJ2-7
v_call: TRBV5-8
clone_size: -
d_call: TRBD1

cdr3_aa: CASSTDSPAETQYF
cdr3_nt: TGCGCCAGCAGCACGGACAGCCCTGCGGAGACCCAGTACTTC
cdr3_length: 14
j_call: TRBJ2-5
v_call: TRBV5-1
clone_size: -
d_call: -

cdr3_aa: CASSDTGRSGNTIYF
cdr3_nt: TGTGCCAGCAGCGATACAGGGCGCTCTGGAAACACCATATATTTT
cdr3_length: 15
j_call: TRBJ1-3
v_call: TRBV9
clone_size: few
d_call: -

cdr3_aa: CASSLAGRLEYEQYF
cdr3_nt: TGTGCCAGCAGCTTAGCAGGAAGGCTAGAATACGAGCAGTACTTC
cdr3_length: 15
j_call: TRBJ2-7
v_call: TRBV7-2
clone_size: -
d_call: -

cdr3_aa: CSVPAGGYEQYF
cdr3_nt: TGCAGCGTGCCGGCAGGGGGCTACGAGCAGTACTTC
cdr3_length: 12
j_call: TRBJ2-7
v_call: TRBV29-1
clone_size: -
d_call: TRBD1

cdr3_aa: CASRVAGGYDNEQFF
cdr3_nt: TGCGCCAGTAGAGTGGCGGGAGGGTACGACAATGAGCAGTTCTTC
cdr3_length: 15
j_call: TRBJ2-1
v_call: TRBV4-1
clone_size: few
d_call: TRBD2

cdr3_aa: CSGASGSSFGSEQFF
cdr3_nt: TGCAGCGGCGCTAGCGGGAGCTCGTTTGGAAGTGAGCAGTTCTTC
cdr3_length: 15
j_call: TRBJ2-1
v_call: TRBV29-1
clone_size: -
d_call: TRBD2

cdr3_aa: CASSRAGAQGGNEQFF
cdr3_nt: TGTGCCAGCAGCCGAGCGGGAGCTCAAGGGGGCAATGAGCAGTTCTTC
cdr3_length: 16
j_call: TRBJ2-1
v_call: TRBV5-4
clone_size: -
d_call: TRBD2

cdr3_aa: CASRKGQVPEAFF
cdr3_nt: TGTGCCAGTAGAAAGGGACAGGTCCCTGAAGCTTTCTTT
cdr3_length: 13
j_call: TRBJ1-1
v_call: TRBV19
clone_size: -
d_call: TRBD1

cdr3_aa: CASSASGVSYEQYF
cdr3_nt: TGTGCCAGCAGCGCGAGCGGTGTCTCCTACGAGCAGTACTTC
cdr3_length: 14
j_call: TRBJ2-7
v_call: TRBV9
clone_size: -
d_call: -

cdr3_aa: CASSVEGQSSYEQYF
cdr3_nt: TGTGCCAGCAGCGTAGAGGGACAGAGCTCCTACGAGCAGTACTTC
cdr3_length: 15
j_call: TRBJ2-7
v_call: TRBV9
clone_size: -
d_call: TRBD1

cdr3_aa: CASSLGYDRGRSAFF
cdr3_nt: TGTGCCAGCAGCTTAGGCTATGACAGGGGGCGGTCGGCTTTCTTT
cdr3_length: 15
j_call: TRBJ1-1
v_call: TRBV13
clone_size: -
d_call: TRBD1